One sample yielded the 5 T cell receptor beta chains listed below, sequenced in a study of blood T cell repertoires in COVID-19. Using immunoSEQ multiplex PCR, the repertoire was profiled, and TCRdb retains in-frame clones only, with some absent. This sample has fewer than 450,000 clones; roughly 88% occur once, and the top ten carry roughly 13%. The specimen was peripheral blood. The receptors originated from a woman between 45 and 65 years old with COVID-19, enrolled during active disease.

Concerning this clone itself: This CDR3 is also generated by other DNA sequences in the sample. The rearrangement joins TRBV11-2 to TRBJ2-1, with a possible D match to TRBD2 (6 bases). V lost 0 bases to trimming and J lost 7 bases, with 7 bases between them. The germline CDR1 and CDR2 sequences are SGHAT and FQNNGV. This CDR3 is built from 13 residues. CDR3 loop: CASSLDRGNEQFF. CDR3 bases: TGTGCCAGCAGCTTAGATCGGGGGAATGAGCAGTTCTTC.

The chain links TRBV30 to TRBJ1-3; tentatively, D is TRBD1 (5 bases). Germline values: CDR1 GTSNPN, CDR2 SVGIG (reference sequence). V shed 2 bases and J shed 4 bases, with 9 bases lying between them. CDR3 size: 13 residues. The DNA of the CDR3 is TGTGCCTGGAGTACGGGGGAAGGAAACACCATATATTTT. Encoded protein: CAWSTGEGNTIYF.

There are a few counts of this clone. The chain recombines TRBV3-1 (or the pseudogene TRBV3-2) with TRBJ2-1, with a weak D call TRBD1 (5 bases). CDR1 is LGHDT and CDR2 is YNNKEL in the germline V gene (reference sequence). The CDR3 sequence is 15 residues long. V was pared by 4 bases and J by 2 bases, with 12 bases between. CDR3 in DNA: TGTGCCAGCAGCCTTCGGAAGGGGACCTACAATGAGCAGTTCTTC. As protein: CASSLRKGTYNEQFF.

The J gene is TRBJ2-4, the V gene TRBV2, with a tentative D call TRBD1 (6 bases). Germline CDR1 is SNHLY and CDR2 is FYNNEI. This CDR3 has 17 residues. The V gene lost 4 bases and the J gene lost 0 bases, with 16 bases spanning the gap. The CDR3 DNA sequence: TGTGCCAGCAGTGCGCAGGGGCCATCGATAGCCAAAAACATTCAGTACTTC. This gives the protein CASSAQGPSIAKNIQYF.

This clone appeared a few times. The rearrangement joins TRBV3-1 (or the pseudogene TRBV3-2) to TRBJ2-1, with TRBD1 as a possible D gene (5 bases). V lost 5 bases and J lost 6, with 8 bases in between. Germline CDR1 is LGHDT and CDR2 is YNNKEL (reference sequence). The CDR3 is 12 residues long. CDR3 in DNA: TGTGCCAGCAGCTTGACAGTCAATGAGCAGTTCTTC. It codes for CASSLTVNEQFF.